The rows below give T cell receptor beta chains drawn from one sample of a study of vaccination effects on CD4 cells after COVID-19. Clones were sequenced by immunoSEQ multiplex PCR, and TCRdb holds only the in-frame ones, with some missing. The sample consists of 25,000 to 35,000 clones, 82% of them appearing once. What these receptors recognize is not known. The sample consisted of CD4+ T cells from PBMCs cultured with HCoV-NL63 spike peptides, taken after COVID-19 vaccination. The receptors stem from a human donor who received a COVID-19 vaccine. Some clones in this sample may be carry-over from other donors' samples. Each CDR3 is given with its conserved first and last residue. A D gene is named only where the DNA matches it firmly. Where a row states a size, it is once, few, many or the class of an expanded clone; other rows omit it.

abundance: .; v_gene: TRBV6-5; d_gene: .; j_gene: TRBJ1-5; CDR3nt: TGTGCCAGCAGAGCCGGACAATTTAGCAATCAGCCCCAGCATTTT; CDR3aa: CASRAGQFSNQPQHF
abundance: few; v_gene: TRBV7-9; d_gene: .; j_gene: TRBJ1-6; CDR3nt: TGTGCCAGCAGCTTAGGGGGGGAAATTTTTTCACCCCTCCACTTT; CDR3aa: CASSLGGEIFSPLHF
abundance: once; v_gene: TRBV7-2; d_gene: TRBD1; j_gene: TRBJ1-2; CDR3nt: TGTGCCAGCAGCCCTCAGACAGGGTCCTCTGGCTACACCTTC; CDR3aa: CASSPQTGSSGYTF
abundance: .; v_gene: TRBV19; d_gene: TRBD1; j_gene: TRBJ1-2; CDR3nt: TGTGCCAGCGTGACAGGGGGATTGGACTATGGCTACACCTTC; CDR3aa: CASVTGGLDYGYTF
abundance: once; v_gene: TRBV24-1; d_gene: .; j_gene: TRBJ2-3; CDR3nt: TGTGCCACCAATAGTCCGGCAGATACGCAGTATTTT; CDR3aa: CATNSPADTQYF
abundance: once; v_gene: TRBV2; d_gene: .; j_gene: TRBJ1-5; CDR3nt: TGTGCCAGCAGTGTTGGACACCATAATCAGCCCCAGCATTTT; CDR3aa: CASSVGHHNQPQHF
abundance: once; v_gene: TRBV5-1; d_gene: TRBD1; j_gene: TRBJ1-1; CDR3nt: TGCGCCAGCAGCCCCGGGACAGGGGTTTTGAACACTGAAGCTTTCTTT; CDR3aa: CASSPGTGVLNTEAFF
abundance: .; v_gene: TRBV18; d_gene: .; j_gene: TRBJ2-7; CDR3nt: TGTGCCAGCTCCCAGGGTTCCGGGAGCTACGAGCAGTACTTC; CDR3aa: CASSQGSGSYEQYF
abundance: few; v_gene: TRBV3-1/TRBV3-2; d_gene: .; j_gene: TRBJ1-2; CDR3nt: TGTGCCAGCAGCTCCCGCGGGGTAGGGAAAGATGGCTACACCTTC; CDR3aa: CASSSRGVGKDGYTF
abundance: once; v_gene: TRBV24-1; d_gene: .; j_gene: TRBJ2-5; CDR3nt: TGTGCCACCAGTGATTTTAAGGTGGAGACCCAGTACTTC; CDR3aa: CATSDFKVETQYF
abundance: .; v_gene: TRBV5-1; d_gene: .; j_gene: TRBJ1-2; CDR3nt: TGCGCCAGCAGCTTGGGAAGGAGCGGCTACACCTTC; CDR3aa: CASSLGRSGYTF
abundance: .; v_gene: TRBV2; d_gene: .; j_gene: TRBJ1-1; CDR3nt: TGTGCCAGCAGTGACCCTCCGGCAGACACTGAAGCTTTCTTT; CDR3aa: CASSDPPADTEAFF
abundance: .; v_gene: TRBV9; d_gene: TRBD1; j_gene: TRBJ1-4; CDR3nt: TGTGCCAGCAGCGTAGGACCGGGGGACAGCCCTAATGAAAAACTGTTTTTT; CDR3aa: CASSVGPGDSPNEKLFF
abundance: .; v_gene: TRBV6-5; d_gene: .; j_gene: TRBJ2-1; CDR3nt: TGTGCCAGCAGTTACTCGAGGAGGGCATGGTACAATGAGCAGTTCTTC; CDR3aa: CASSYSRRAWYNEQFF
abundance: .; v_gene: TRBV19; d_gene: TRBD1; j_gene: TRBJ1-1; CDR3nt: TGTGCCAGTAGCGACAGGGGAGCAGTGAACACTGAAGCTTTCTTT; CDR3aa: CASSDRGAVNTEAFF
abundance: .; v_gene: TRBV19; d_gene: TRBD2; j_gene: TRBJ2-3; CDR3nt: TGTGCCAGTAGTACCCCCGGACTAGCGGGCACAGATACGCAGTATTTT; CDR3aa: CASSTPGLAGTDTQYF
abundance: .; v_gene: TRBV6-1; d_gene: .; j_gene: TRBJ1-1; CDR3nt: TGTGCCAGCAGTGAAGGGGCAGCTTTGGAAGCTTTCTTT; CDR3aa: CASSEGAALEAFF
abundance: .; v_gene: TRBV24-1; d_gene: .; j_gene: TRBJ2-5; CDR3nt: TGTGCCACCAGTGATTCGTGGCAGCAAGAGACCCAGTACTTC; CDR3aa: CATSDSWQQETQYF
abundance: .; v_gene: TRBV10-2; d_gene: .; j_gene: TRBJ1-5; CDR3nt: TGCGCCAGCAGTCCTACTAGAAATCAGCCCCAGCATTTT; CDR3aa: CASSPTRNQPQHF
abundance: .; v_gene: TRBV7-2; d_gene: .; j_gene: TRBJ1-5; CDR3nt: TGTGCCAGCAGCTTAATGGCAGTTAGCAATCAGCCCCAGCATTTT; CDR3aa: CASSLMAVSNQPQHF
abundance: .; v_gene: TRBV28; d_gene: .; j_gene: TRBJ1-2; CDR3nt: TGTGCCAGCAGTCAGCCGACCCCTAACTATGGCTACACCTTC; CDR3aa: CASSQPTPNYGYTF
abundance: .; v_gene: TRBV5-8; d_gene: TRBD1; j_gene: TRBJ2-5; CDR3nt: TGTGCCAGCCCAGTAATTCCCGGGACAGGGGGCGACCGCCTCCAAGAGACCCAGTACTTC; CDR3aa: CASPVIPGTGGDRLQETQYF
abundance: few; v_gene: TRBV2; d_gene: TRBD1; j_gene: TRBJ1-1; CDR3nt: TGTGCCAGCAGTGAAGAAGGGACAGGTATAACTGAAGCTTTCTTT; CDR3aa: CASSEEGTGITEAFF
abundance: .; v_gene: TRBV6-5; d_gene: .; j_gene: TRBJ2-1; CDR3nt: TGTGCCAGCACCCGGACAGTTTCAAACAATGAGCAGTTCTTC; CDR3aa: CASTRTVSNNEQFF
abundance: .; v_gene: TRBV28; d_gene: .; j_gene: TRBJ1-4; CDR3nt: TGTGCCAGCATAGGGGGGCGTTTTAATGAAAAACTGTTTTTT; CDR3aa: CASIGGRFNEKLFF
abundance: few; v_gene: TRBV7-9; d_gene: .; j_gene: TRBJ1-1; CDR3nt: TGTGCCAGCAGCTCCGGTGTTTTCCAGGGGCAGAACACTGAAGCTTTCTTT; CDR3aa: CASSSGVFQGQNTEAFF
abundance: .; v_gene: TRBV7-2; d_gene: .; j_gene: TRBJ2-2; CDR3nt: TGTGCCAGCAGCGCCGGGCTTGGGACCGGGGAGCTGTTTTTT; CDR3aa: CASSAGLGTGELFF
abundance: .; v_gene: TRBV18; d_gene: TRBD1; j_gene: TRBJ1-1; CDR3nt: TGTGCCAGCTCATTGGGACAGATTTTGAACACTGAAGCTTTCTTT; CDR3aa: CASSLGQILNTEAFF
abundance: .; v_gene: TRBV10-2; d_gene: TRBD1; j_gene: TRBJ1-1; CDR3nt: TGCGCCAGCAGTGAGACAGGGGTCACTGAAGCTTTCTTT; CDR3aa: CASSETGVTEAFF
abundance: .; v_gene: TRBV5-8; d_gene: .; j_gene: TRBJ1-4; CDR3nt: TGTGCCAGCAGCTTGGGTTTCGGGGCCAAAAATGAAAAACTGTTTTTT; CDR3aa: CASSLGFGAKNEKLFF
abundance: .; v_gene: TRBV11-2; d_gene: .; j_gene: TRBJ2-3; CDR3nt: TGTGCCAGCAGCCTAATACAGGGGGAGGGGGCAGATACGCAGTATTTT; CDR3aa: CASSLIQGEGADTQYF
abundance: .; v_gene: TRBV7-3; d_gene: TRBD1; j_gene: TRBJ2-5; CDR3nt: TGTGCCAGCAGCCAAAACCCGGGACAGGGGACGGAGACCCAGTACTTC; CDR3aa: CASSQNPGQGTETQYF
abundance: .; v_gene: TRBV25-1; d_gene: .; j_gene: TRBJ1-2; CDR3nt: TGTGCCAGCAGTGACACAGCCAAGGGAGTTGGGAACACCTTC; CDR3aa: CASSDTAKGVGNTF
abundance: .; v_gene: TRBV18; d_gene: .; j_gene: TRBJ1-4; CDR3nt: TGTGCCAGCTCAGCAGGGCTTAATGAAAAACTGTTTTTT; CDR3aa: CASSAGLNEKLFF
abundance: .; v_gene: TRBV19; d_gene: .; j_gene: TRBJ1-5; CDR3nt: TGTGCCAGTAGTATAGACCACCCGGGACTACAGCATTTT; CDR3aa: CASSIDHPGLQHF
abundance: few; v_gene: TRBV19; d_gene: TRBD1; j_gene: TRBJ1-6; CDR3nt: TGTGCCAGTGCCCCGGGACAGCGCCTTTCACCCCTCCACTTT; CDR3aa: CASAPGQRLSPLHF
abundance: .; v_gene: TRBV9; d_gene: TRBD1; j_gene: TRBJ1-1; CDR3nt: TGTGCCAGCAGCGTAGCCGGGACAGGCCTCGCCCAGACTGAAGCTTTCTTT; CDR3aa: CASSVAGTGLAQTEAFF
abundance: .; v_gene: TRBV5-5; d_gene: TRBD1; j_gene: TRBJ2-2; CDR3nt: TGTGCCAGCAGCTTGGATGGGACAGGGAACGCCGGGGAGCTGTTTTTT; CDR3aa: CASSLDGTGNAGELFF
abundance: .; v_gene: TRBV19; d_gene: TRBD1; j_gene: TRBJ2-2; CDR3nt: TGTGCCAGTAGTATCCCGGGGACAGGGAGGACCGGGGAGCTGTTTTTT; CDR3aa: CASSIPGTGRTGELFF
abundance: .; v_gene: TRBV27; d_gene: .; j_gene: TRBJ1-5; CDR3nt: TGTGCCAGCAGTTTTGCGGGGGGCCATCAGCCCCAGCATTTT; CDR3aa: CASSFAGGHQPQHF
abundance: few; v_gene: TRBV5-1; d_gene: TRBD2; j_gene: TRBJ2-1; CDR3nt: TGCGCCAGCAGCTCCCAGGGTGTAGCGGGGGGCCGTTCCTACAATGAGCAGTTCTTC; CDR3aa: CASSSQGVAGGRSYNEQFF
abundance: .; v_gene: TRBV9; d_gene: .; j_gene: TRBJ2-5; CDR3nt: TGTGCCAGCAGCGTAGTTGGTGGGGGCGCCGAGACCCAGTACTTC; CDR3aa: CASSVVGGGAETQYF
abundance: .; v_gene: TRBV9; d_gene: .; j_gene: TRBJ2-5; CDR3nt: TGTGCCAGCAGCGTAGCCCAGATGGAGACCCAGTACTTC; CDR3aa: CASSVAQMETQYF
abundance: .; v_gene: TRBV29-1; d_gene: .; j_gene: TRBJ2-1; CDR3nt: TGCAGCGTTGAAGATCAGGAAAGGAATGAGCAGTTCTTC; CDR3aa: CSVEDQERNEQFF
abundance: .; v_gene: TRBV7-9; d_gene: .; j_gene: TRBJ2-1; CDR3nt: TGTGCCAGCAGCTTAGTAGGGGGGGCCCCCTACAATGAGCAGTTCTTC; CDR3aa: CASSLVGGAPYNEQFF
abundance: .; v_gene: TRBV7-9; d_gene: TRBD1; j_gene: TRBJ1-1; CDR3nt: TGTGCCAGCAGCTCAGGGACAGGGAAAACTGAAGCTTTCTTT; CDR3aa: CASSSGTGKTEAFF
abundance: .; v_gene: TRBV19; d_gene: .; j_gene: TRBJ2-1; CDR3nt: TGTGCCAGTAGTTACTGGGGTGGGTCCTACAATGAGCAGTTCTTC; CDR3aa: CASSYWGGSYNEQFF
abundance: few; v_gene: TRBV2; d_gene: .; j_gene: TRBJ1-1; CDR3nt: TGTGCCAGCAGCCGCTACACGAACACTGAAGCTTTCTTT; CDR3aa: CASSRYTNTEAFF
abundance: .; v_gene: TRBV19; d_gene: .; j_gene: TRBJ1-1; CDR3nt: TGTGCCAGTAGTCTCGGACAAGTCCCGAACACTGAAGCTTTCTTT; CDR3aa: CASSLGQVPNTEAFF
abundance: once; v_gene: TRBV12-3/TRBV12-4; d_gene: .; j_gene: TRBJ1-3; CDR3nt: TGTGCCAGCAATAGGGTAGCGGGAAACACCATATATTTT; CDR3aa: CASNRVAGNTIYF
abundance: .; v_gene: TRBV9; d_gene: TRBD2; j_gene: TRBJ2-3; CDR3nt: TGTGCCAGCAGCCCGCGGGGGAGGGTAGCGGGGACCCCGGATACGCAGTATTTT; CDR3aa: CASSPRGRVAGTPDTQYF
abundance: .; v_gene: TRBV7-3; d_gene: TRBD1; j_gene: TRBJ1-4; CDR3nt: TGTGCCAGCAGCTTAACTGGGACAGGCGCGGAAAAACTGTTTTTT; CDR3aa: CASSLTGTGAEKLFF
abundance: once; v_gene: TRBV24-1; d_gene: TRBD1; j_gene: TRBJ2-1; CDR3nt: TGTGCCACCAGTGATCCCACAGGGGGTTCCTACAATGAGCAGTTCTTC; CDR3aa: CATSDPTGGSYNEQFF
abundance: .; v_gene: TRBV6-1; d_gene: .; j_gene: TRBJ2-4; CDR3nt: TGTGCCAGCACAGCCAGCAACATTCAGTACTTC; CDR3aa: CASTASNIQYF
abundance: .; v_gene: TRBV6-5; d_gene: .; j_gene: TRBJ1-1; CDR3nt: TGTGCCAGCAGCCGACTGGGGTTCACTGAAGCTTTCTTT; CDR3aa: CASSRLGFTEAFF
abundance: .; v_gene: TRBV6-6; d_gene: TRBD1; j_gene: TRBJ1-5; CDR3nt: TGTGCCAGCGGGGGACAGGGCAGAGATCAGCCCCAGCATTTT; CDR3aa: CASGGQGRDQPQHF
abundance: .; v_gene: TRBV18; d_gene: .; j_gene: TRBJ1-1; CDR3nt: TGTGCCAGCTCCTCCGGGACCACTGAAGCTTTCTTT; CDR3aa: CASSSGTTEAFF
abundance: .; v_gene: TRBV5-5; d_gene: TRBD1; j_gene: TRBJ1-1; CDR3nt: TGTGCCAGCAGCCCAAGCTCCGGGACAGGGGGTAGTTGGGACACTGAAGCTTTCTTT; CDR3aa: CASSPSSGTGGSWDTEAFF
abundance: few; v_gene: TRBV6-5; d_gene: .; j_gene: TRBJ2-1; CDR3nt: TGTGCCAGCAGACGATACAGGGAACGGAATGAGCAGTTCTTC; CDR3aa: CASRRYRERNEQFF
abundance: once; v_gene: TRBV7-3; d_gene: TRBD1; j_gene: TRBJ1-3; CDR3nt: TGTGCCAGCAGCCCAACAGGGGGGGGAAACACCATATATTTT; CDR3aa: CASSPTGGGNTIYF